These 17 T cell receptor beta chains were sequenced from one sample in a study of radiotherapy plus CTLA-4 blockade in lung cancer. Assay used: immunoSEQ multiplex PCR; TCRdb lists only in-frame clones, some missing. The sample lists tens of thousands of clones; 65% to 85% were seen once. The sample in question was peripheral blood, obtained from a patient treated with radiotherapy plus ipilimumab. Receptors were obtained from a human donor with non-small cell lung cancer whose response to radiotherapy plus ipilimumab could not be evaluated.

The chain uses TRBV18 and TRBJ2-1, with 13 nucleotides matching TRBD2. The CDR3 sequence is 18 residues long. Germline V gene data show CDR1 as KGHSH and CDR2 as LQKENI. J gave up 5 bases and V 0 bases, and 7 bases lay outside the gene matches. The CDR3 region is CASSPPFGTSGNHNEQFF. The CDR3 bases are TGTGCCAGCTCACCACCGTTCGGGACTAGCGGGAATCACAATGAGCAGTTCTTC.

The CDR3 loop is CASSLVPGGEDGYTF. Here the CDR3 DNA reads TGCGCCAGCAGCTTGGTGCCAGGGGGCGAGGATGGCTACACCTTC. The chain links TRBV5-1 to TRBJ1-2, with TRBD1 matching over 8 bases. V lost 0 bases to trimming and J lost 6 bases; unmatched junction nucleotides: 7. The CDR3 runs to 15 residues. Germline assignment: CDR1 SGHRS and CDR2 YFSETQ.

The rearrangement links TRBV4-1 to TRBJ1-1; D gene ambiguous. Germline CDR1 is MGHRA and CDR2 is YSYEKL. With 1 base removed from V and 0 bases from J, the gap between germline ends came to 9 bases. CDR3 length equals 15 residues. The CDR3, as DNA: TGCGCCAGCAGCCAAGGGCCCGGGTTGAACACTGAAGCTTTCTTT. Translating gives CASSQGPGLNTEAFF.

The chain recombines TRBV2 with TRBJ1-5; D unresolved. Trimming took off 1 base at V and 1 base at J, with 11 bases between the two ends. The CDR3 is made up of 16 amino acids. The germline CDR1 and CDR2 sequences are SNHLY and FYNNEI. CDR3 sequence reads: CASSEVPGRSNQPQHF. DNA for the CDR3: TGTGCCAGCAGTGAAGTTCCGGGGAGGAGCAATCAGCCCCAGCATTTT.

The chain joins TRBV5-1 to TRBJ2-5; 7 bases map to TRBD1. Looked up from germline, CDR1 is SGHRS and CDR2 is YFSETQ. CDR3 size: 15 residues. Trimming took 4 bases from V and 1 from J; bases not matched to a gene: 7. The DNA for the CDR3 is TGCGCCAGCAGCACCCAGACAGGGCTCCAAGAGACCCAGTACTTC. It codes for CASSTQTGLQETQYF.

The gene calls are TRBV15 and TRBJ1-1; D remains ambiguous. Germline values: CDR1 LNHNV, CDR2 YYDKDF (reference sequence). Trimming pared 0 bases from V and 2 bases from J, leaving 13 bases between. This CDR3 is 16 amino acids long. For the CDR3, the DNA is TGTGCCACCAGCAGAGATCGGAGAGAACTAAACACTGAAGCTTTCTTT. Translating it yields CATSRDRRELNTEAFF.

CDR3 sequence: CASSGLIETQYF. The CDR3 DNA sequence: TGTGCCAGCAGCGGACTAATAGAGACCCAGTACTTC. The chain couples TRBV25-1 to TRBJ2-5; D is perhaps TRBD2 (6 bases). V was cut by 6 bases and J by 4 bases, with 9 bases left in between. The CDR3 is 12 amino acids. The germline gives CDR1 MGHDK, CDR2 SYGVNS.

The genes are TRBV28 and TRBJ2-2; possible D gene TRBD2, 5 bases. The CDR3 consists of 14 residues. V lost 8 bases to trimming and J lost 1 base, with 11 bases between them. The germline V gene encodes CDR1 MDHEN and CDR2 SYDVKM. The CDR3 loop reads CASRGPENTGELFF. The DNA for the CDR3 is TGTGCCAGCCGAGGGCCCGAGAACACCGGGGAGCTGTTTTTT.

The genes are TRBV14 and TRBJ2-2; possibly TRBD1 for D (5 bases). Trimming removed 3 bases from V and 4 bases from J, with 15 bases in between. The CDR3 is 16 amino acids. Per the germline V gene, CDR1 is SGHDN and CDR2 is FVKESK. CDR3 residues: CASSHAGQGITGELFF. CDR3 DNA: TGTGCCAGCAGCCACGCAGGCCAGGGTATCACCGGGGAGCTGTTTTTT. Complete variable domain (other parts from reference TRBV14 and TRBJ2-2): EAGVTQFPSHSVIEKGQTVTLRCDPISGHDNLYWYRRVMGKEIKFLLHFVKESKQDESGMPNNRFLAERTGGTYSTLKVQPAELEDSGVYFCASSHAGQGITGELFFGEGSRLTVL.

The chain recombines TRBV2 with TRBJ2-1; 7 nucleotides match TRBD1. Germline V gene data show CDR1 as SNHLY and CDR2 as FYNNEI. The CDR3 has 15 residues. J lost 3 bases, V lost 7 bases, and 9 bases had no gene match. The CDR3 region has the DNA TGTGCCAGCAACGATCTGGGACAGCTCTACAATGAGCAGTTCTTC. Translating it yields CASNDLGQLYNEQFF.

The J gene is TRBJ2-7, the V gene TRBV10-3; 7 bases agree with TRBD2. The CDR3 has 14 amino acids. Germline V gives CDR1 ENHRY, CDR2 SYGVKD. V dropped 5 bases and J dropped 4; count of bases not matched to a gene: 8. The CDR3 loop is CAISTGTNGYEQYF. CDR3 DNA: TGTGCCATCAGTACCGGGACTAATGGATACGAGCAGTACTTC.

The CDR3 region is CSVAIGGFADTQYF. Written as DNA, the CDR3 is TGCAGCGTTGCGATCGGAGGCTTCGCAGATACGCAGTATTTT. The chain combines TRBV29-1 with TRBJ2-3, with D possibly matching TRBD2 (5 bases). Trimming cost V 4 bases and J 4 bases, with 15 bases left between them. CDR1 SQVTM and CDR2 ANQGSEA come from the germline V gene. The CDR3 has 14 amino acids.

This clone was counted once. The J gene is TRBJ2-7, the V gene TRBV29-1, with TRBD1 matching 9 bases. The CDR3 loop spans 13 amino acids. Trimming at V came to 8 bases and at J to 6 bases, leaving 11 bases not matched to a gene. Germline V gene sequence: CDR1 SQVTM, CDR2 ANQGSEA. CDR3 sequence: CSTRTGALSEQYF. CDR3 DNA: TGCAGCACCCGGACAGGGGCTCTGTCCGAGCAGTACTTC.

To note about this clone: Relative to the germline gene, one junction end is altered; a read error may explain this. The chain recombines TRBV30 with TRBJ2-3; TRBD2 matches 9 bases. Per germline, CDR1 GTSNPN and CDR2 SVGIG (reference sequence). This CDR3 contains 17 residues. DNA of the CDR3: TGTGCCGGGAGTGGATTGTTTGCGGGGGGGAAGATAAATACGCAGTATTTT. This translates into CAGSGLFAGGKINTQYF.

This rearrangement joins TRBV5-1 to TRBJ2-1; 9 bases fit TRBD2. J lost 5 bases, V lost 1 base, and 7 bases had no gene match. The CDR3 contains 16 residues. Germline-derived CDR1 and CDR2 are SGHRS and YFSETQ. The CDR3 sequence: CASSLYWGGGDNEQFF. As DNA, the CDR3 is TGCGCCAGCAGCTTGTACTGGGGCGGGGGGGACAATGAGCAGTTCTTC.

The chain employs TRBV5-8 and TRBJ1-2, with unresolved D. Trimming took 2 bases from V and 2 from J, leaving 16 bases between them. Germline V gene data show CDR1 as SGHTS and CDR2 as YDEGEE. The CDR3 spans 16 residues. This chain's CDR3 is CASSFSGGSQNYGYTF. For the CDR3, the DNA is TGTGCCAGCAGCTTCAGTGGAGGGTCCCAAAACTATGGCTACACCTTC. Variable domain in full (rest from reference TRBV5-8 and TRBJ1-2): EAGVTQSPTHLIKTRGQQATLRCSPISGHTSVYWYQQALGLGLQFLLWYDEGEERNRGNFPPRFSGRQFPNYSSELNVNALELEDSALYLCASSFSGGSQNYGYTFGSGTRLTVV.

This clone was detected a few times. The chain combines TRBV11-1 with TRBJ2-2; 8 bases are shared with TRBD1. Germline CDR1 and CDR2: SGHAT and FQDESV (reference sequence). The J segment lost 6 bases and the V segment lost 1 base, leaving 1 base of the junction unmatched. CDR3 size: 14 residues. Here the CDR3 reads CASSLGTGSGELFF. Written as DNA, the CDR3 is TGTGCCAGCAGCTTAGGGACAGGGTCCGGGGAGCTGTTTTTT.